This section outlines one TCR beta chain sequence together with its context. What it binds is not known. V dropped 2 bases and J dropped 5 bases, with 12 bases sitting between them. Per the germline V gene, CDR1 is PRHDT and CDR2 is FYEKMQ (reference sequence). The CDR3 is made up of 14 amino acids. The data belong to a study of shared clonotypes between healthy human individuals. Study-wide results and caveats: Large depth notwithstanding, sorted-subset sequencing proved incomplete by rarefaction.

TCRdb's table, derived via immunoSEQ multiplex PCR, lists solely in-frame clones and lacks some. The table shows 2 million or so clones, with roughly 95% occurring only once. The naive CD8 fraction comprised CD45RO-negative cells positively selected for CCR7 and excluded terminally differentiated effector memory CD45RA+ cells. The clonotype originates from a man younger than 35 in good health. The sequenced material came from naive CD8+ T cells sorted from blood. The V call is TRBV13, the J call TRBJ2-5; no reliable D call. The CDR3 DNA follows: TGTGCCAGCAGCTTATTTAAAGACGGCGAGACCCAGTACTTC. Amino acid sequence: CASSLFKDGETQYF.